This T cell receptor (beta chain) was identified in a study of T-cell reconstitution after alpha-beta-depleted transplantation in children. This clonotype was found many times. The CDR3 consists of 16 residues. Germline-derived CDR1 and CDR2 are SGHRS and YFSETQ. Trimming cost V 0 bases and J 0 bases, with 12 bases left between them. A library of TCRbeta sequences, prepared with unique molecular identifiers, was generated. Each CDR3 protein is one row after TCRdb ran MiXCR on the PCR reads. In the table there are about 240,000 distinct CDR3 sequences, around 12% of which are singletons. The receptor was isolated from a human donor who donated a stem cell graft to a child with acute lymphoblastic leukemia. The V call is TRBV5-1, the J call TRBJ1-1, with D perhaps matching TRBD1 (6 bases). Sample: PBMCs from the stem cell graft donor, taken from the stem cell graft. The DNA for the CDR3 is TGCGCCAGCAGCTTGGTGGGGGGGCTAATGAACACTGAAGCTTTCTTT. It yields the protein CASSLVGGLMNTEAFF.